The 30 T cell receptor beta chains presented below share a single source sample, sequenced in a study of cytomegalovirus exposure and HLA in healthy donors. The PCR made use of 60 Vbeta and 13 Jbeta primers. Profiled with immunoSEQ multiplex PCR; TCRdb holds only in-frame clones, not every one. The sample lists 95,000 to 110,000 clones, roughly 73% occurring once. Material: PBMCs. The receptors were gathered from a man aged 25 to 40 in good health and CMV-seronegative.

This chain connects TRBV6-1 to TRBJ2-5, with 7 positions matching TRBD2. The CDR3 has 12 amino acids. Germline V gene data show CDR1 as MNHNS and CDR2 as SASEGT. After removal of 7 bases from V and 7 bases from J, the junction contained 6 bases not matched to a gene. The CDR3 sequence is CASKVAGGTQYF. Here the CDR3 DNA reads TGTGCCAGCAAGGTAGCGGGTGGGACCCAGTACTTC.

About this clone itself: The sample carries other DNA sequences with the same CDR3. CDR3 sequence reads: CASSSPGLAGGGEQFF. CDR3 sequence (DNA): TGTGCCAGCAGTTCACCGGGACTAGCGGGAGGGGGTGAGCAGTTCTTC. V is TRBV28 and J is TRBJ2-1, with 16 positions matching TRBD2. CDR3 length: 16 amino acids. The germline V gene encodes CDR1 MDHEN and CDR2 SYDVKM. The trim removed 4 bases at V and 9 bases at J, leaving 6 bases unmatched.

The chain uses TRBV2 and TRBJ1-5; 7 bases fit TRBD1. Trimming took 11 bases from V and 4 from J; bases not matched to a gene: 8. The CDR3 spans 13 residues. CDR1 and CDR2 (germline): SNHLY, FYNNEI. The CDR3, as DNA: TGTGCCGGGCAACAGGGGCTGAATCAGCCCCAGCATTTT. Protein product: CAGQQGLNQPQHF. Together with reference TRBV2 and TRBJ1-5, the CDR3 gives the full variable domain: EPEVTQTPSHQVTQMGQEVILRCVPISNHLYFYWYRQILGQKVEFLVSFYNNEISEKSEIFDDQFSVERPDGSNFTLKIRSTKLEDSAMYFCAGQQGLNQPQHFGDGTRLSIL.

This clone was observed a handful of times. The chain carries TRBV2 and TRBJ2-1, with 15 positions matching TRBD2. J lost 5 bases, V lost 4 bases, and 12 bases had no gene match. Germline loops: CDR1 SNHLY, CDR2 FYNNEI. This CDR3 comprises 19 residues. The CDR3 loop is CASSVRGLAGGRLDNEQFF. Written as DNA, the CDR3 is TGTGCCAGCAGTGTTCGGGGACTAGCGGGAGGACGATTAGACAATGAGCAGTTCTTC.

This chain joins TRBV13 and TRBJ2-1, with TRBD2 identical over 11 bases. The CDR3 extends over 16 amino acids. V lost 4 bases to trimming and J lost 1 base; unmatched junction nucleotides: 3. Germline V gives CDR1 PRHDT, CDR2 FYEKMQ (reference sequence). The CDR3 DNA reads TGTGCCAGCAGCTCCCTAGCGGGAGGATCCTACAATGAGCAGTTCTTC. This encodes CASSSLAGGSYNEQFF.

J is TRBJ2-7 and V is TRBV9; 7 bases agree with TRBD1. Trimming removed 0 bases from V and 2 bases from J; junction bases left unmatched: 8. Per germline, CDR1 SGDLS and CDR2 YYNGEE. The CDR3 is 16 residues long. CDR3 amino acids: CASSVADGQAAYEQYF. The DNA for the CDR3 is TGTGCCAGCAGCGTAGCAGATGGACAGGCTGCCTACGAGCAGTACTTC.

The CDR3 DNA reads as TGTGCCAGCAGTTACGTTGCAGGGGCGCCTAATGAAAAACTGTTTTTT. Protein sequence: CASSYVAGAPNEKLFF. The chain has TRBV6-5 and TRBJ1-4; weak D call: TRBD1 (6 bases). V was pared by 2 bases and J by 3 bases, with 13 bases between. CDR3 length equals 16 residues. Per germline, CDR1 MNHEY and CDR2 SVGAGI.

This clone appeared a few times. J is TRBJ2-1 and V is TRBV5-1, with D possibly being TRBD2 (5 bases). In germline, CDR1 is SGHRS, CDR2 YFSETQ. V dropped 0 bases and J dropped 12 bases, with 22 bases sitting between them. This CDR3 region has 16 residues. DNA for the CDR3: TGCGCCAGCAGCTTGGAGCCGGGATCCAAGGCGGATCCGCAGTTCTTC. Translation: CASSLEPGSKADPQFF. The entire variable domain, with the rest obtained from reference TRBV5-1 and TRBJ2-1, is as follows: KAGVTQTPRYLIKTRGQQVTLSCSPISGHRSVSWYQQTPGQGLQFLFEYFSETQRNKGNFPGRFSGRQFSNSRSEMNVSTLELGDSALYLCASSLEPGSKADPQFFGPGTRLTVL.

CDR3: CASTSDRVGEQYF. CDR3 coding DNA: TGTGCCAGCACCTCGGACAGGGTGGGCGAGCAGTACTTC. V and J are TRBV2 and TRBJ2-7; TRBD1 matches at 8 bases. CDR1 and CDR2 from the germline V gene are SNHLY and FYNNEI. The CDR3 is 13 residues long. The V and J ends lost 7 bases and 6 bases, in that order; junction bases with no gene match: 8.

This clone appeared a few times. The chain uses TRBV6-6 and TRBJ1-1, with 7 bases fitting TRBD1. Germline V CDR1 and CDR2: MNHNY, SVGAGI (reference sequence). V trimming: 10 bases; J trimming: 0 bases; junction bases outside the gene matches: 11. This CDR3 comprises 15 residues. The CDR3 loop is CANAPLQGLNTEAFF. The CDR3 coding sequence is TGTGCCAACGCGCCCTTACAGGGGTTGAACACTGAAGCTTTCTTT.

The chain links TRBV11-2 to TRBJ2-2; no reliable D call. Looked up from germline, CDR1 is SGHAT and CDR2 is FQNNGV. The CDR3 has 12 amino acids. V lost 5 bases and J 10 bases, leaving 11 bases between the germline ends. The CDR3 loop is CASSGNQEELFF. The CDR3 coding sequence is TGTGCCAGCAGCGGTAATCAGGAGGAGCTGTTTTTT.

The table lists this clone with a count of one. Other DNA variants within this sample encode the same CDR3. The chain combines TRBV27 with TRBJ1-2; tentatively, D is TRBD1 (6 bases). In germline, CDR1 is MNHEY, CDR2 SMNVEV (reference sequence). The CDR3 is 13 residues long. Trimming shortened V by 4 bases and J by 8 bases, and 14 bases separated the two germline ends. CDR3 sequence (DNA): TGTGCCAGCAGTTCCCAGGGGCTCGGGGGCTACACCTTC. This gives the protein CASSSQGLGGYTF.

The rearrangement uses TRBV29-1 and TRBJ1-1, with D uncertain. The V gene lost 0 bases and the J gene lost 4 bases, with 12 bases spanning the gap. Germline-derived CDR1 and CDR2 are SQVTM and ANQGSEA. CDR3 length: 14 residues. The CDR3 region has the DNA TGCAGCGTTGAAGATCATCTCGAGGTCACTGAAGCTTTCTTT. Encoded protein: CSVEDHLEVTEAFF.

This clone was picked up a small number of times. The chain links TRBV5-4 to TRBJ1-4; the D gene is possibly TRBD1 (6 bases). The ends were cut back, 0 bases at V and 7 bases at J, with 13 bases in the middle. Germline lookup yields CDR1 SGHNT and CDR2 YYREEE (reference sequence). The CDR3 is 15 amino acids. CDR3 amino acids: CASSLVSGVGEKLFF. CDR3 in DNA: TGTGCCAGCAGCTTGGTGTCAGGGGTGGGTGAAAAACTGTTTTTT. The variable domain in full, with the rest retrieved from reference TRBV5-4 and TRBJ1-4, is ETGVTQSPTHLIKTRGQQVTLRCSSQSGHNTVSWYQQALGQGPQFIFQYYREEENGRGNFPPRFSGLQFPNYSSELNVNALELDDSALYLCASSLVSGVGEKLFFGSGTQLSVL.

V gene TRBV28 combines with J gene TRBJ1-1; D possibly corresponds to TRBD1 (6 bases). V dropped 7 bases and J dropped 5 bases, with 17 bases sitting between them. CDR3 length: 14 residues. The germline CDR1 and CDR2 sequences are MDHEN and SYDVKM. The CDR3 sequence: CASTRGGALTEAFF. CDR3 coding DNA: TGTGCCAGCACGCGAGGGGGGGCGCTTACTGAAGCTTTCTTT.

This clone was seen once. The chain carries TRBV5-6 and TRBJ2-7, with 7 bases lining up with TRBD2. Germline V gene data show CDR1 as SGHDT and CDR2 as YYEEEE. The CDR3 is 14 residues long. V lost 4 bases to trimming and J lost 0 bases; unmatched junction nucleotides: 4. In DNA, the CDR3 is TGTGCCAGCAGCACGGGCGGGAGCTCCTACGAGCAGTACTTC. Amino acids: CASSTGGSSYEQYF.

The gene calls are TRBV6-1 and TRBJ2-1; TRBD1 agrees at 7 bases. This CDR3 is built from 15 residues. Germline V CDR1 and CDR2: MNHNS, SASEGT. Losses at the gene ends were 1 base for V and 4 bases for J; bases not matched to a gene: 4. The CDR3 DNA reads as TGTGCCAGCAGTGAAGAGGGACAGACTTACAATGAGCAGTTCTTC. Its protein is CASSEEGQTYNEQFF.

The rearrangement uses TRBV27 and TRBJ2-7, with TRBD2 matching 8 bases. The length of the CDR3 is 13 residues. Germline values: CDR1 MNHEY, CDR2 SMNVEV (reference sequence). J lost 3 bases, V lost 4 bases, and 2 bases had no gene match. This CDR3 reads CASSWREDYEQYF. The CDR3 DNA follows: TGTGCCAGCAGTTGGCGGGAGGACTACGAGCAGTACTTC.

The rearrangement links TRBV19 to TRBJ1-5, with TRBD1 matching over 7 bases. Trimming cost V 6 bases and J 5 bases; bases outside gene matches: 4. CDR1 and CDR2 (germline): LNHDA, SQIVND (reference sequence). The CDR3 sequence is 13 residues long. The CDR3: CASSGTADQPQHF. The CDR3 coding sequence is TGTGCCAGTAGCGGGACAGCCGATCAGCCCCAGCATTTT.

The J gene is TRBJ1-2, the V gene TRBV5-1; possibly TRBD1 for D (6 bases). The ends were cut back, 4 bases at V and 8 bases at J, with 21 bases in the middle. This CDR3 is 15 amino acids long. Germline V gives CDR1 SGHRS, CDR2 YFSETQ. The CDR3, as DNA: TGCGCCAGCAGCCCACGGACAGACTTGTCGGGCGGCTACACCTTC. Protein product: CASSPRTDLSGGYTF. The whole variable domain, remainder taken from reference TRBV5-1 and TRBJ1-2, is KAGVTQTPRYLIKTRGQQVTLSCSPISGHRSVSWYQQTPGQGLQFLFEYFSETQRNKGNFPGRFSGRQFSNSRSEMNVSTLELGDSALYLCASSPRTDLSGGYTFGSGTRLTVV.

The genes are TRBV5-1 and TRBJ2-3, with a weak D call TRBD2 (7 bases). The CDR3 has 16 residues. Trimming left V 4 bases short and J 0 bases short, with 15 bases between. Germline V lookup: CDR1 SGHRS, CDR2 YFSETQ. CDR3 DNA sequence: TGCGCCAGCAGCAGGGAGGGGGGGACTAGCACAGATACGCAGTATTTT. Translated, it gives CASSREGGTSTDTQYF. Supplemented by reference TRBV5-1 and TRBJ2-3, the full variable domain reads KAGVTQTPRYLIKTRGQQVTLSCSPISGHRSVSWYQQTPGQGLQFLFEYFSETQRNKGNFPGRFSGRQFSNSRSEMNVSTLELGDSALYLCASSREGGTSTDTQYFGPGTRLTVL.

The CDR3 DNA sequence: TGTGCCAGCAGCCAGATTGCGGCAACGAACACTGAAGCTTTCTTT. It codes for CASSQIAATNTEAFF. The chain combines TRBV5-4 with TRBJ1-1, with D hard to call. V lost 4 bases and J lost 1, with 14 bases in between. The CDR3 runs 15 residues. Looked up from germline, CDR1 is SGHNT and CDR2 is YYREEE (reference sequence). The variable domain in full, with the rest retrieved from reference TRBV5-4 and TRBJ1-1, is ETGVTQSPTHLIKTRGQQVTLRCSSQSGHNTVSWYQQALGQGPQFIFQYYREEENGRGNFPPRFSGLQFPNYSSELNVNALELDDSALYLCASSQIAATNTEAFFGQGTRLTVV.

The chain employs TRBV4-1 and TRBJ1-2, with 8 positions matching TRBD1. V dropped 0 bases and J dropped 7; count of bases not matched to a gene: 7. Germline V gene sequence: CDR1 MGHRA, CDR2 YSYEKL. The CDR3 is made up of 15 amino acids. The CDR3 here is CASSQDLGTGRGYTF. CDR3 in DNA: TGCGCCAGCAGCCAAGACCTAGGGACAGGACGTGGCTACACCTTC.

The chain employs TRBV7-6 and TRBJ2-7; no reliable D call. V was clipped by 1 base and J by 0 bases, with 7 bases between them. Germline V gene lookup returns CDR1 SGHVS and CDR2 FNYEAQ. The CDR3 totals 14 residues. CDR3 DNA sequence: TGTGCCAGCAGCTTAGGCGACACCTCCTACGAGCAGTACTTC. Translation: CASSLGDTSYEQYF.

Here the CDR3 reads CASSLTSGTYNEQFF. The CDR3 DNA reads as TGTGCCAGCAGTTTGACTAGCGGGACTTACAATGAGCAGTTCTTC. The V call is TRBV28, the J call TRBJ2-1, with 11 bases fitting TRBD2. The CDR3 consists of 15 residues. The V segment lost 3 bases and the J segment 4 bases; nucleotides outside the gene matches: 2. Germline CDR1 and CDR2: MDHEN and SYDVKM. The complete variable domain, with remaining parts taken from reference TRBV28 and TRBJ2-1, reads DVKVTQSSRYLVKRTGEKVFLECVQDMDHENMFWYRQDPGLGLRLIYFSYDVKMKEKGDIPEGYSVSREKKERFSLILESASTNQTSMYLCASSLTSGTYNEQFFGPGTRLTVL.

The chain is built from TRBV15 and TRBJ2-3; 10 bases fit TRBD2. Per the germline V gene, CDR1 is LNHNV and CDR2 is YYDKDF (reference sequence). V lost 5 bases and J lost 5; bases outside the gene matches: 13. This CDR3 is 17 amino acids long. The CDR3 DNA reads as TGTGCCACCAGCCCTGGGGTGAGCGGGAGGGGTGGAGATACGCAGTATTTT. This gives the protein CATSPGVSGRGGDTQYF.

The chain recombines TRBV7-3 with TRBJ2-6; 8 bases align to TRBD1. Per germline, CDR1 SGHTA and CDR2 FQGTGA. Losses at the gene ends were 5 bases for V and 2 bases for J; bases not matched to a gene: 5. This CDR3 is 16 amino acids long. The chain's CDR3 is CASSTPGQAGANVLTF. The CDR3 bases are TGTGCCAGCAGCACCCCGGGACAGGCTGGGGCCAACGTCCTGACTTTC.

V usage is TRBV27 and J usage is TRBJ1-5, with 7 bases lining up with TRBD1. Germline V gene data show CDR1 as MNHEY and CDR2 as SMNVEV (reference sequence). Trimming removed 5 bases from V and 1 base from J; junction bases left unmatched: 5. This CDR3 is built from 15 residues. Here the CDR3 reads CASSIQGQSNQPQHF. CDR3 sequence (DNA): TGTGCCAGCAGTATACAGGGACAGAGCAATCAGCCCCAGCATTTT.

The V and J genes are TRBV7-8 and TRBJ1-5; possible D gene TRBD1, 5 bases. Germline values: CDR1 SGHVS, CDR2 FQNEAQ. This CDR3 is built from 17 residues. The V and J ends lost 3 bases and 3 bases respectively, with 18 bases between them. CDR3 residues: CASSFEGASLFNQPQHF. The DNA for the CDR3 is TGTGCCAGCAGCTTTGAAGGGGCCAGCCTGTTCAATCAGCCCCAGCATTTT. Full variable domain (rest looked up from reference TRBV7-8 and TRBJ1-5): GAGVSQSPRYKVAKRGQDVALRCDPISGHVSLFWYQQALGQGPEFLTYFQNEAQLDKSGLPSDRFFAERPEGSVSTLKIQRTQQEDSAVYLCASSFEGASLFNQPQHFGDGTRLSIL.

A remark on this clone: The junction departs from the called germline gene at one end, perhaps through a read error. The same CDR3 can be traced to other DNA sequences in this sample. V gene TRBV6-6 combines with J gene TRBJ1-1; 7 bases match TRBD1. This CDR3 has 14 amino acids. CDR1 and CDR2 from the germline V gene are MNHNY and SVGAGI (reference sequence). Written as DNA, the CDR3 is TGTGCCGGAAGGGACAGTCGACACCTCACTGAGGCTTTCTTT. Protein sequence: CAGRDSRHLTEAFF.